These 28 T cell receptor beta chains share one sample of origin, sequenced in a study of beta chain features in type 1 diabetes. All of the isolated RNA was reverse transcribed, so expressed TCRB transcripts were sequenced. Generated by immunoSEQ multiplex PCR, the TCRdb table keeps only in-frame clones and is missing some. The sample has more than 300,000 clones; around 15% are singletons. Sequencing used naive CD4+ T cells from blood. The receptor source for this set is a woman younger than 30 in good health.

Details on this clone: The junction differs from germline at one of its ends, possibly a read error. Here the CDR3 reads CASSLARTALTDTQYF. The CDR3 nucleotides are TGTGCCAGCAGCCTAGCGAGGACAGCACTCACAGATACGCAGTATTTT. The chain carries TRBV7-2 and TRBJ2-3; the D gene could be TRBD1 or TRBD2 (6 bases each). The CDR3 covers 16 residues. Per the germline V gene, CDR1 is SGHTA and CDR2 is FQGNSA.

This clone showed up just a few times. This sequence joins TRBV5-4 and TRBJ2-2; D is unclear. V lost 0 bases to trimming and J lost 7 bases, with 16 bases between them. Germline V CDR1 and CDR2: SGHNT, YYREEE (reference sequence). The CDR3 is 16 residues long. In nucleotides, the CDR3 is TGTGCCAGCAGCTTGGAGCTGGCAGCAAGGAGCGGGGAGCTGTTTTTT. Encoded protein: CASSLELAARSGELFF.

This clone has only a few counts. The CDR3 region has the DNA TGTGCCAGCTGCCCTGCGGGGACGCAGAACACTGAAGCTTTCTTT. It specifies CASCPAGTQNTEAFF. The chain employs TRBV18 and TRBJ1-1, with D tentatively TRBD1 (5 bases). The CDR3 has 15 amino acids. Per the germline V gene, CDR1 is KGHSH and CDR2 is LQKENI. The V gene lost 7 bases and the J gene lost 1 base, with 16 bases spanning the gap.

The chain carries TRBV19 and TRBJ1-1, with TRBD1 identical over 7 bases. Germline-derived CDR1 and CDR2 are LNHDA and SQIVND (reference sequence). The CDR3 covers 12 residues. Trimming at V came to 5 bases and at J to 4 bases, leaving 1 base not matched to a gene. The CDR3 loop is CASSDRVTEAFF. The CDR3 DNA is TGTGCCAGTAGTGACAGGGTCACTGAAGCTTTCTTT.

Regarding this clone: Additional DNA sequences in this sample encode the identical CDR3. The genes are TRBV30 and TRBJ1-4, with TRBD1 identical over 9 bases. Germline loops: CDR1 GTSNPN, CDR2 SVGIG (reference sequence). The length of the CDR3 is 13 residues. Germline trimming cut 3 bases from V and 5 bases from J; bases unmatched to any gene: 1. CDR3 residues: CAWSGTGNEKLFF. The CDR3 DNA reads as TGTGCCTGGAGCGGGACAGGGAATGAAAAACTGTTTTTT.

The chain carries TRBV7-9 and TRBJ2-3; 11 nucleotides align to TRBD2. The CDR3 loop spans 15 amino acids. The V gene end was trimmed by 4 bases and the J gene end by 2 bases; junction bases not matched to a gene: 2. Germline V CDR1 and CDR2: SEHNR, FQNEAQ (reference sequence). CDR3 in amino acids: CASSSSGRTTDTQYF. DNA of the CDR3: TGTGCCAGCAGCTCTAGCGGGAGGACCACAGATACGCAGTATTTT.

This clone came up a few times. This chain uses TRBV11-2 with TRBJ2-1, with 11 nucleotides matching TRBD2. The V gene's germline CDR1 is SGHAT and CDR2 FQNNGV. The length of the CDR3 is 14 residues. Unmatched junction bases numbered 6, after V lost 5 bases and J lost 9 bases. In DNA, the CDR3 is TGTGCCAGCAGCGTTAGCGGGAGGGCGGGTGAGCAGTTCTTC. Protein product: CASSVSGRAGEQFF.

About this clone: Other DNA sequences within the sample encode an identical CDR3. The chain combines TRBV30 with TRBJ1-5; no clear D. The V gene lost 0 bases and the J gene lost 4 bases, with 7 bases spanning the gap. The CDR3 covers 13 residues. Per germline, CDR1 GTSNPN and CDR2 SVGIG (reference sequence). CDR3 sequence reads: CAWSVDTNQPQHF. The DNA for the CDR3 is TGTGCCTGGAGTGTAGACACAAATCAGCCCCAGCATTTT.

This clone has only a few counts. The chain couples TRBV7-2 to TRBJ1-4, with 11 bases that match TRBD1. This CDR3 has 17 residues. Germline CDR1 and CDR2: SGHTA and FQGNSA. The junction had 6 bases not matched to a gene; V was cut back by 5 bases and J by 1 base. The DNA for the CDR3 is TGTGCCAGCAGCACGTTGGACAGGGGGCTAACTAATGAAAAACTGTTTTTT. Translated: CASSTLDRGLTNEKLFF.

This clone appeared a few times. The chain joins TRBV25-1 to TRBJ2-7; weak D call: TRBD2 (5 bases). CDR1 and CDR2 (germline): MGHDK, SYGVNS. Trimming stripped 3 bases from V and 3 bases from J, with 18 bases between. CDR3 length: 16 residues. CDR3 DNA sequence: TGTGCCAGCAGTGATCCCCAAGGTTTGGGGAGCTACGAGCAGTACTTC. It encodes CASSDPQGLGSYEQYF.

The chain links TRBV6-6 to TRBJ2-7, with 11 nucleotides matching TRBD1. The CDR3 loop spans 15 amino acids. J was trimmed by 3 bases and V by 6 bases; bases with no gene match: 7. CDR1 is MNHNY and CDR2 is SVGAGI in the germline V gene (reference sequence). The CDR3 reads CASSNPGTGGYEQYF. In DNA, the CDR3 is TGTGCCAGCAGCAATCCCGGGACAGGGGGCTACGAGCAGTACTTC.

The rearrangement joins TRBV9 to TRBJ1-1; D is perhaps TRBD1 (5 bases). The CDR3 has 13 amino acids. V was clipped by 3 bases and J by 6 bases, with 12 bases between them. Germline values: CDR1 SGDLS, CDR2 YYNGEE. As DNA, the CDR3 is TGTGCCAGCAGCGGGATGGGGCGGCCTGAAGCTTTCTTT. Encoded protein: CASSGMGRPEAFF.

V and J are TRBV5-1 and TRBJ2-5, with D maybe TRBD1 (6 bases). The germline V gene has CDR1 SGHRS and CDR2 YFSETQ. The CDR3 is 14 residues long. V shed 2 bases and J shed 3 bases, with 11 bases lying between them. CDR3 protein: CASSFGTTKETQYF. CDR3 nucleotides: TGCGCCAGCAGCTTTGGGACAACCAAAGAGACCCAGTACTTC.

This clone was counted only a few times. The CDR3 region has the DNA TGTGCCACCAGCAGAGATGGACTAGCGGGAGGAACAGATACGCAGTATTTT. Its protein is CATSRDGLAGGTDTQYF. The V call is TRBV15, the J call TRBJ2-3, with TRBD2 matching 14 bases. CDR1 is LNHNV and CDR2 is YYDKDF in the germline V gene (reference sequence). The CDR3 is 17 amino acids. V lost 0 bases and J lost 3; bases outside the gene matches: 2.

This clone was seen a handful of times. V is TRBV13 and J is TRBJ2-7; 14 nucleotides agree with TRBD2. The CDR3 contains 15 residues. CDR1 and CDR2 from the germline V gene are PRHDT and FYEKMQ (reference sequence). J was trimmed by 4 bases and V by 4 bases; bases with no gene match: 3. The CDR3 sequence is CASSSGLAGEYEQYF. The CDR3 DNA is TGTGCCAGCAGCTCGGGACTAGCGGGAGAATACGAGCAGTACTTC.

This clone was seen more than once but under ten times. The V and J genes are TRBV2 and TRBJ1-1; 7 bases match TRBD1. The CDR3 runs 13 residues. V dropped 4 bases and J dropped 6; count of bases not matched to a gene: 5. Germline CDR1 and CDR2: SNHLY and FYNNEI. DNA of the CDR3: TGTGCCAGCAGTGCAACAGGGGAGTCTGAAGCTTTCTTT. This gives the protein CASSATGESEAFF. The variable domain in full, completed from reference TRBV2 and TRBJ1-1, reads EPEVTQTPSHQVTQMGQEVILRCVPISNHLYFYWYRQILGQKVEFLVSFYNNEISEKSEIFDDQFSVERPDGSNFTLKIRSTKLEDSAMYFCASSATGESEAFFGQGTRLTVV.

In this sample, this clone turned up a few times. This chain uses TRBV14 with TRBJ2-3; 7 bases are a match to TRBD2. Germline assignment: CDR1 SGHDN and CDR2 FVKESK. J lost 0 bases, V lost 6 bases, and 15 bases had no gene match. This CDR3 has 18 amino acids. CDR3 amino acids: CASSSRIGKRDSTDTQYF. Here the CDR3 DNA reads TGTGCCAGCAGTTCGCGTATAGGGAAGCGGGATAGCACAGATACGCAGTATTTT.

The CDR3 is CASSPRLAPFDEQFF. CDR3 DNA sequence: TGTGCCAGCAGCCCCCGACTAGCGCCCTTCGATGAGCAGTTCTTC. V gene TRBV11-2 combines with J gene TRBJ2-1; 8 nucleotides line up with TRBD2. This CDR3 is built from 15 residues. Trimming took 5 bases from V and 8 from J; bases not matched to a gene: 11. Germline V gene lookup returns CDR1 SGHAT and CDR2 FQNNGV.

The chain employs TRBV30 and TRBJ1-3, with 8 bases matching TRBD1. The CDR3 consists of 13 residues. V gave up 4 bases and J gave up 8 bases; unmatched junction bases: 7. The germline V gene has CDR1 GTSNPN and CDR2 SVGIG (reference sequence). CDR3 sequence: CAWKGQGRHTIYF. The DNA of the CDR3 is TGTGCCTGGAAAGGACAGGGCAGACACACCATATATTTT.

V and J are TRBV6-1 and TRBJ2-2; tentatively, D is TRBD1 (6 bases). Germline values: CDR1 MNHNS, CDR2 SASEGT. The CDR3 consists of 16 residues. V was shortened by 4 bases and J by 6 bases, with 18 bases between the two germline ends. CDR3 nucleotides: TGTGCCAGCAGTGGCAACAGGGTCGCAGAGTCCGGGGAGCTGTTTTTT. Protein product: CASSGNRVAESGELFF.

The rearrangement uses TRBV29-1 and TRBJ1-1; no clear D gene. Per the germline V gene, CDR1 is SQVTM and CDR2 is ANQGSEA. The V end was cut by 5 bases, the J end by 3 bases, with 7 bases between. The length of the CDR3 is 11 residues. CDR3 DNA sequence: TGCAGCGTTCGAGAGTACACTGAAGCTTTCTTT. Its translation: CSVREYTEAFF.

This clone was detected only a few times. J is TRBJ1-2 and V is TRBV19; 7 bases are a match to TRBD1. V shed 3 bases and J 8 bases; nucleotides not matched to a gene: 3. Germline lookup yields CDR1 LNHDA and CDR2 SQIVND (reference sequence). The CDR3 length is 12 residues. The CDR3 bases are TGTGCCAGTAGTATGCAACAGGGGGGCTACACCTTC. Translation gives CASSMQQGGYTF.

This clone appeared once. V usage is TRBV7-2 and J usage is TRBJ2-3; D unresolved. This CDR3 has 11 residues. Germline lookup yields CDR1 SGHTA and CDR2 FQGNSA. V lost 5 bases and J 7 bases, leaving 7 bases between the germline ends. CDR3 residues: CASSLDYTQYF. CDR3 coding DNA: TGTGCCAGCAGCCTAGACTATACGCAGTATTTT. Drawing the rest from reference TRBV7-2 and TRBJ2-3, the complete variable domain is GAGVSQSPSNKVTEKGKDVELRCDPISGHTALYWYRQSLGQGLEFLIYFQGNSAPDKSGLPSDRFSAERTGGSVSTLTIQRTQQEDSAVYLCASSLDYTQYFGPGTRLTVL.

The chain has TRBV2 and TRBJ1-5; D uncertain. Trimming removed 1 base at V and 3 bases at J, with 7 bases between. CDR1 and CDR2 from the germline V gene are SNHLY and FYNNEI. This CDR3 has 14 amino acids. DNA of the CDR3: TGTGCCAGCAGTGAAGGACTGACCAATCAGCCCCAGCATTTT. Protein product: CASSEGLTNQPQHF.

This clone turned up a few times. V usage is TRBV29-1 and J usage is TRBJ2-1, with 13 bases lining up with TRBD2. Germline trimming cut 7 bases from V and 1 base from J; bases unmatched to any gene: 7. The CDR3 extends over 16 amino acids. Germline-derived CDR1 and CDR2 are SQVTM and ANQGSEA. In DNA, the CDR3 is TGCAGCGGCCGGACTAGCGGGAGATCGTCCTACAATGAGCAGTTCTTC. This encodes CSGRTSGRSSYNEQFF.

This clone has more than one count but fewer than ten. The J gene is TRBJ1-1, the V gene TRBV7-9; tentative D call: TRBD1 (6 bases). The CDR3 length is 14 residues. Germline values: CDR1 SEHNR, CDR2 FQNEAQ (reference sequence). V lost 5 bases, J lost 1 base, and 11 bases lay in between. The CDR3 region is CASSQMTGNTEAFF. The DNA for the CDR3 is TGTGCCAGCAGCCAAATGACAGGGAACACTGAAGCTTTCTTT.

A few counts support this clone. The chain combines TRBV6-4 with TRBJ2-6, with TRBD1 matching over 7 bases. CDR1 and CDR2 (germline): MRHNA, SNTAGT. The CDR3 has 16 amino acids. Unmatched junction bases numbered 2, after V lost 2 bases and J lost 1 base. The CDR3, as DNA: TGTGCCAGCAGTGACCCGACAGGGTCTGGGGCCAACGTCCTGACTTTC. It encodes CASSDPTGSGANVLTF.

This chain joins TRBV15 and TRBJ2-7; 9 bases are shared with TRBD1. Germline V gives CDR1 LNHNV, CDR2 YYDKDF (reference sequence). The CDR3 runs to 14 residues. J gave up 5 bases and V 1 base, and 3 bases lay outside the gene matches. In DNA form, the CDR3 reads TGTGCCACCAGCAGAGGGGACAGGGCCCACGAGCAGTACTTC. It codes for CATSRGDRAHEQYF.